This T cell receptor beta chain originates from a study of graft-versus-host responses after intestinal transplantation. Study context: All recipients were given anti-thymocyte globulin induction, and tacrolimus and steroids were then administered for around three years. Study-level points and caveats: Early post-transplant HvG declines showed an association with peak circulating GvH clone levels. Some GvH clones were seen earlier in gut or blood, suggesting intestinal origin.

As regards this clone: Its antigen remains unidentified.

Profiled with immunoSEQ multiplex PCR; TCRdb holds only in-frame clones, not every one. The sample carries about 39,000 clones, 93% recorded once. The sample here was unstimulated CD8+ T cells sorted from spleen or lymph node cells, taken before transplant. The sequence was obtained from a human donor who was the organ donor for an intestinal transplant.

The DNA for the CDR3 is TGTGCCAGCGCCGGGACTAGCGCCTTTGATGAGCAGTTCTTC. Its translation: CASAGTSAFDEQFF. V gene TRBV5-4 combines with J gene TRBJ2-1; 10 bases agree with TRBD2. In germline, CDR1 is SGHNT, CDR2 YYREEE (reference sequence). Losses at the gene ends were 7 bases for V and 8 bases for J; bases not matched to a gene: 9. This CDR3 comprises 14 residues.